Each of the 25 T cell receptor beta chains below was sequenced from the same sample in a study of T cell repertoires in cytomegalovirus infection. MiXCR was run by TCRdb on the reads, yielding one entry per CDR3 protein. Among fewer than 300,000 distinct CDR3 sequences listed, roughly 26% were seen once. Sequencing input: PBMCs. These TCRs come from a human donor in good health (CMV status not recorded). Some clones in this sample may be carry-over from other donors' samples.

The chain couples TRBV29-1 to TRBJ1-2, with 8 bases identical to TRBD1. The germline gives CDR1 SQVTM, CDR2 ANQGSEA. The V segment lost 8 bases and the J segment 2 bases; nucleotides outside the gene matches: 13. The CDR3 runs to 15 residues. The CDR3 nucleotides are TGCAGCTTCGGGACAGGAGCAGGGGTAAACTATGGCTACACCTTC. Protein: CSFGTGAGVNYGYTF.

V and J are TRBV18 and TRBJ1-1, with D possibly matching TRBD1 (6 bases). There are 15 residues in the CDR3. Germline CDR1 KGHSH, CDR2 LQKENI. V was shortened by 1 base and J by 0 bases, with 9 bases between the two germline ends. DNA for the CDR3: TGTGCCAGCTCACCACTGGGACACATGAACACTGAAGCTTTCTTT. Amino acids: CASSPLGHMNTEAFF.

This clonotype has a count of ten or more. This chain uses TRBV7-8 with TRBJ2-7; 7 nucleotides match TRBD1. With 4 bases clipped from V and 3 bases from J, the junction kept 6 bases outside the gene matches. The CDR3 totals 14 residues. Looked up from germline, CDR1 is SGHVS and CDR2 is FQNEAQ. Written as DNA, the CDR3 is TGTGCCAGCAGCTCCCGGGACAGAGACTACGAGCAGTACTTC. It codes for CASSSRDRDYEQYF.

This clonotype has a handful of counts. The V and J genes are TRBV28 and TRBJ2-7, with D possibly matching TRBD1 (5 bases). V was clipped by 2 bases and J by 0 bases, with 8 bases between them. The CDR3 extends over 14 amino acids. Germline CDR1 and CDR2: MDHEN and SYDVKM. CDR3: CASSLAGNSYEQYF. In DNA, the CDR3 is TGTGCCAGCAGTTTAGCAGGGAACTCCTACGAGCAGTACTTC.

This clonotype has more than one count but fewer than ten. The chain is built from TRBV12-3 or TRBV12-4 and TRBJ1-1, with D maybe TRBD1 (6 bases). The CDR3 runs 15 residues. V dropped 6 bases and J dropped 1 base, with 15 bases sitting between them. DNA of the CDR3: TGTGCCAGCAGCACCCGACGGGACAAGAACACTGAAGCTTTCTTT. Its protein is CASSTRRDKNTEAFF.

This clonotype was recorded at least ten times. The rearrangement joins TRBV7-8 to TRBJ2-7; maybe TRBD1 (6 bases). This CDR3 region has 14 residues. CDR1 is SGHVS and CDR2 is FQNEAQ in the germline V gene. Trimming pared 7 bases from V and 5 bases from J, leaving 18 bases between. The CDR3 region has the DNA TGTGCCAGCAAAAAAGACCTAGCAGGGGACGAGCAGTACTTC. Translated: CASKKDLAGDEQYF. The complete variable domain, with remaining parts taken from reference TRBV7-8 and TRBJ2-7, reads GAGVSQSPRYKVAKRGQDVALRCDPISGHVSLFWYQQALGQGPEFLTYFQNEAQLDKSGLPSDRFFAERPEGSVSTLKIQRTQQEDSAVYLCASKKDLAGDEQYFGPGTRLTVT.

This sequence joins TRBV5-1 and TRBJ2-7, with D perhaps given as TRBD1 or TRBD2 (5 bases each). The CDR3 totals 13 residues. Per the germline V gene, CDR1 is SGHRS and CDR2 is YFSETQ. Between the trimmed V and J ends, which lost 4 bases and 5 bases, there was a span of 13 bases. The CDR3 here is CASSVGKGHEQYF. The CDR3 coding sequence is TGCGCCAGCAGCGTGGGAAAGGGACACGAGCAGTACTTC.

This clonotype was seen ten or more times. This chain connects TRBV20-1 to TRBJ2-7; maybe TRBD1 (5 bases). The CDR3 totals 12 residues. The V gene's germline CDR1 is DFQATT and CDR2 SNEGSKA (reference sequence). The CDR3 DNA is TGCAGGGGCCAGGGCAGCTCCTACGAGCAGTACTTC. It encodes CRGQGSSYEQYF.

The chain links TRBV6-5 to TRBJ2-7, with a weak D call TRBD2 (6 bases). Germline V lookup: CDR1 MNHEY, CDR2 SVGAGI. This CDR3 has 13 residues. V was trimmed by 7 bases and J by 2 bases, leaving 12 bases between them. The CDR3 sequence: CASTRWGAYEQYF. Here the CDR3 DNA reads TGTGCCAGCACCCGGTGGGGGGCCTACGAGCAGTACTTC.

The CDR3 region has the DNA TGCGCCAGCAGCCCGATAACAGGACAGGGTGGAGGCTACACCTTC. This codes for CASSPITGQGGGYTF. The chain employs TRBV5-1 and TRBJ1-2; 8 positions match TRBD1. Germline trimming cut 4 bases from V and 8 bases from J; bases unmatched to any gene: 13. The V gene's germline CDR1 is SGHRS and CDR2 YFSETQ. The CDR3 is 15 residues long.

This clonotype was seen ten or more times. CDR3 amino acids: CATGGQGVWSTEAFF. As DNA, the CDR3 is TGTGCCACCGGTGGACAGGGAGTTTGGAGCACTGAAGCTTTCTTT. V gene TRBV24-1 combines with J gene TRBJ1-1; 8 bases align to TRBD1. J was trimmed by 4 bases and V by 9 bases; bases with no gene match: 12. The germline V gene encodes CDR1 KGHDR and CDR2 SFDVKD. The CDR3 sequence is 15 residues long.

This clonotype has a handful of counts. The rearrangement uses TRBV20-1 and TRBJ1-5; 8 nucleotides match TRBD1. After removal of 2 bases from V and 1 base from J, the junction contained 13 bases not matched to a gene. Germline V gene lookup returns CDR1 DFQATT and CDR2 SNEGSKA (reference sequence). This CDR3 is built from 18 residues. The CDR3 sequence: CSARRGQGAFLSNQPQHF. CDR3 nucleotides: TGCAGTGCTAGAAGGGGGCAGGGGGCTTTCCTAAGCAATCAGCCCCAGCATTTT.

This clonotype was seen only a few times. The rearrangement joins TRBV6-2 or TRBV6-3 to TRBJ2-6, with 12 bases aligning to TRBD1. Losses at the gene ends were 2 bases for V and 2 bases for J; bases not matched to a gene: 4. Germline CDR1 MNHEY, CDR2 SVGEGT. The CDR3 runs 18 residues. This CDR3 reads CASSYPGQGATGANVLTF. In nucleotides, the CDR3 is TGTGCCAGCAGTTACCCGGGACAGGGGGCGACTGGGGCCAACGTCCTGACTTTC.

This rearrangement joins TRBV30 to TRBJ1-4; D remains unclear. CDR3 length: 15 residues. CDR1 and CDR2 (germline): GTSNPN, SVGIG (reference sequence). V dropped 0 bases and J dropped 7 bases, with 15 bases sitting between them. For the CDR3, the DNA is TGTGCCTGGAGTGTAGGGTCCCGGTTCGGTGAAAAACTGTTTTTT. This codes for CAWSVGSRFGEKLFF.

On this clonotype: A much bigger clone sits one base away, suggesting this may be a read error. V and J are TRBV7-8 and TRBJ1-1; 8 bases are shared with TRBD1. The germline V gene encodes CDR1 SGHVS and CDR2 FQNEAQ. V dropped 5 bases and J dropped 3; count of bases not matched to a gene: 2. The CDR3 is 13 residues long. The CDR3 DNA follows: TGTGCCAGCAGCGCGACAGGGGACACTGAAGCTTTCTTT. Amino acids: CASSATGDTEAFF.

This clonotype showed up just a few times. J is TRBJ2-7 and V is TRBV9, with 10 bases aligning to TRBD1. The CDR3 length is 14 residues. The trim removed 6 bases at V and 6 bases at J, leaving 9 bases unmatched. Per the germline V gene, CDR1 is SGDLS and CDR2 is YYNGEE. CDR3 in amino acids: CASTAGTGAGEQYF. The CDR3 DNA follows: TGTGCCAGCACCGCTGGGACAGGGGCTGGCGAGCAGTACTTC.

This clonotype was seen repeatedly, ten times or more. The chain is built from TRBV7-8 and TRBJ2-3; D is unclear. The CDR3 sequence is 16 residues long. Germline assignment: CDR1 SGHVS and CDR2 FQNEAQ. V gave up 5 bases and J gave up 7 bases, with 22 bases separating them. This CDR3 is CASSAPLRLSRNTQYF. The CDR3 DNA reads TGTGCCAGCAGCGCGCCTTTGCGGCTCAGCAGGAATACGCAGTATTTT.

V is TRBV10-3 and J is TRBJ2-2; 8 bases align to TRBD2. Germline CDR1 is ENHRY and CDR2 is SYGVKD. The CDR3 has 16 amino acids. With 0 bases clipped from V and 2 bases from J, the junction kept 2 bases outside the gene matches. The CDR3 spells CAISESAGGNTGELFF. CDR3 DNA: TGTGCCATCAGTGAGTCGGCGGGGGGAAACACCGGGGAGCTGTTTTTT.

This clonotype was found a few times. The V gene is TRBV5-5, the J gene TRBJ2-6, with unresolved D. Trimming stripped 3 bases from V and 4 bases from J, with 8 bases between. This CDR3 has 14 amino acids. Germline V gene data show CDR1 as SGHKS and CDR2 as YYEKEE (reference sequence). The CDR3 sequence is CASSSIKGANVLTF. The CDR3 coding sequence is TGTGCCAGCAGCTCAATTAAAGGGGCCAACGTCCTGACTTTC.

This clonotype was seen a handful of times. The rearrangement uses TRBV19 and TRBJ1-5; possible D gene TRBD1, 6 bases. CDR3 length equals 17 residues. CDR1 and CDR2 (germline): LNHDA, SQIVND (reference sequence). The ends were cut back, 4 bases at V and 2 bases at J, with 18 bases in the middle. CDR3 DNA sequence: TGTGCCAGTAGTACACACCTGGGGGCCGGCGGCAATCAGCCCCAGCATTTT. This codes for CASSTHLGAGGNQPQHF. Using reference TRBV19 and TRBJ1-5 for the parts outside the CDR3, the full variable domain is DGGITQSPKYLFRKEGQNVTLSCEQNLNHDAMYWYRQDPGQGLRLIYYSQIVNDFQKGDIAEGYSVSREKKESFPLTVTSAQKNPTAFYLCASSTHLGAGGNQPQHFGDGTRLSIL.

This clonotype was counted a few times. The chain joins TRBV6-5 to TRBJ2-7; no clear D. The ends were cut back, 3 bases at V and 2 bases at J, with 11 bases in the middle. There are 14 residues in the CDR3. Germline CDR1 MNHEY, CDR2 SVGAGI. As DNA, the CDR3 is TGTGCCAGCAGTTATGACTGGGCTACCTACGAGCAGTACTTC. Its protein product is CASSYDWATYEQYF.

This clonotype was detected many times. This sequence joins TRBV7-2 and TRBJ1-6; D is undetermined. Germline-derived CDR1 and CDR2 are SGHTA and FQGNSA. V was pared by 5 bases and J by 11 bases, with 13 bases between. CDR3 length: 13 residues. CDR3 DNA: TGTGCCAGCAGCCCCCGGGTCGGTCCACCCCTCCACTTT. Protein sequence: CASSPRVGPPLHF.

This clonotype showed up many times. This rearrangement joins TRBV7-2 to TRBJ2-1; D is perhaps TRBD2 (6 bases). The CDR3 totals 14 residues. Germline V gene sequence: CDR1 SGHTA, CDR2 FQGNSA. Between the trimmed V and J ends, which lost 5 bases and 9 bases, there was a span of 17 bases. Here the CDR3 reads CASSQWDSAVEQFF. DNA for the CDR3: TGTGCCAGCAGCCAATGGGACTCTGCGGTTGAGCAGTTCTTC. Full variable domain (missing parts from reference TRBV7-2 and TRBJ2-1): GAGVSQSPSNKVTEKGKDVELRCDPISGHTALYWYRQSLGQGLEFLIYFQGNSAPDKSGLPSDRFSAERTGGSVSTLTIQRTQQEDSAVYLCASSQWDSAVEQFFGPGTRLTVL.

The rearrangement links TRBV6-2 or TRBV6-3 to TRBJ2-7; possibly TRBD1 for D (5 bases). This CDR3 is built from 12 residues. Germline V gene lookup returns CDR1 MNHEY and CDR2 SVGEGT. V lost 8 bases and J 2 bases, leaving 10 bases between the germline ends. CDR3 DNA: TGTGCCAGCGGGGCCTTACCCTACGAGCAGTACTTC. Its protein is CASGALPYEQYF.

This clonotype was counted at least ten times. The junction departs from the called germline gene at one end, perhaps through a read error. The V and J genes are TRBV7-2 and TRBJ2-1; D may be TRBD2 (6 bases). The V gene's germline CDR1 is SGHTA and CDR2 FQGNSA. The length of the CDR3 is 11 residues. The CDR3 nucleotides read TGTGCCAGCAGCCGTGGGGCAGGGAGGATCTTC. Its protein product is CASSRGAGRIF.